Listed here are 6 T cell receptor beta chains from one sample, sequenced in a study of immune evolution from preneoplasia to lung adenocarcinoma. Using immunoSEQ multiplex PCR, the repertoire was profiled, and TCRdb retains in-frame clones only, with some absent. The repertoire holds some 2,900 clones, approximately 83% seen once, with 8.5% in the top ten. The sequencing input was FFPE adjacent normal lung tissue. These receptors all stem from a person aged 65 to 85 with lung adenocarcinoma.

The V gene is TRBV4-1, the J gene TRBJ2-7; D perhaps matches TRBD2 (5 bases). Trimming cost V 1 base and J 12 bases, with 13 bases left between them. The CDR3 has 12 residues. Germline loops: CDR1 MGHRA, CDR2 YSYEKL. CDR3: CASSQAGNYLYF. CDR3 coding DNA: TGCGCCAGCAGCCAAGCCGGGAACTACCTGTACTTC.

The V call is TRBV5-4, the J call TRBJ2-3, with a tentative D call TRBD2 (5 bases). CDR3 length equals 16 residues. V was cut by 4 bases and J by 0 bases, with 15 bases left in between. Per germline, CDR1 SGHNT and CDR2 YYREEE (reference sequence). CDR3 coding DNA: TGTGCCAGCAGCCCCGGGGAGAGCACGAGCACAGATACGCAGTATTTT. Protein product: CASSPGESTSTDTQYF.

This chain joins TRBV7-2 and TRBJ1-1; TRBD1 matches 7 bases. This CDR3 has 16 residues. Germline V lookup: CDR1 SGHTA, CDR2 FQGNSA. V was pared by 1 base and J by 5 bases, with 10 bases of the junction left unmatched. The CDR3 reads CASSLGQGGPRTEAFF. CDR3 DNA sequence: TGTGCCAGCAGCTTAGGACAGGGCGGGCCAAGGACTGAAGCTTTCTTT.

The chain combines TRBV30 with TRBJ1-4; 8 bases agree with TRBD1. There are 13 residues in the CDR3. Trimming at V came to 7 bases and at J to 6 bases, leaving 7 bases not matched to a gene. CDR1 GTSNPN and CDR2 SVGIG come from the germline V gene (reference sequence). CDR3 coding DNA: TGTGCCTACAACAGGGGGGCAGATGAAAAACTGTTTTTT. This translates into CAYNRGADEKLFF.

The chain couples TRBV29-1 to TRBJ2-3; 7 bases map to TRBD2. The CDR3 runs 15 residues. Looked up from germline, CDR1 is SQVTM and CDR2 is ANQGSEA. The junction had 12 bases not matched to a gene; V was cut back by 8 bases and J by 1 base. The CDR3 protein is CSSTNNRGGTDTQYF. CDR3 bases: TGCAGCTCTACGAACAATCGGGGGGGCACAGATACGCAGTATTTT.

This rearrangement joins TRBV6-1 to TRBJ1-2, with D unresolved. The V end lost 6 bases, the J end lost 5 bases, and 13 bases lay between the germline ends. Per the germline V gene, CDR1 is MNHNS and CDR2 is SASEGT. The CDR3 spans 13 residues. The CDR3 nucleotides read TGTGCCAGCAGGAGGCGTGTCCCTTATGGCTACACCTTC. Translating it yields CASRRRVPYGYTF.